This T cell receptor beta chain is drawn from a study of identical twins. Among all donors, each was a healthy Caucasian. Study-level results: Low generation probability was overrepresented in out-of-frame alpha sequences shared by twins.

This CDR3 is built from 15 residues. Germline V lookup: CDR1 SGHVS, CDR2 FNYEAQ. J lost 3 bases, V lost 5 bases, and 8 bases had no gene match. A note on this clonotype: What it binds is not known.

MiXCR, applied by TCRdb to the 5' RACE reads, yields one record per CDR3 protein. The profile shows about 790,000 distinct CDR3 sequences, about 20% of them singletons. These data also featured in a second study, about T cells expressing NK-cell markers. That report adds: Where several donors were concerned, these clonotypes also led the CD3+CD56-NKG2C+ fraction. No clear determination of HCMV specificity was made for expanded NKG2C+ T cell clones.

The source material was PBMCs. The gene calls are TRBV7-6 and TRBJ2-7, with 9 bases identical to TRBD2. This TCR came from a woman between 18 and 29 years old in good health. This CDR3 reads CASSKVAGGDYEQYF. The CDR3 DNA follows: TGTGCCAGCAGCAAGGTGGCGGGAGGGGACTACGAGCAGTACTTC.